Listed below are T cell receptor beta chains from one sample, sequenced in a study of T cell responses to AZD1222 COVID-19 vaccine. Assay: immunoSEQ multiplex PCR; the TCRdb copy retains only in-frame clones and omits some. The sample shows 150,000 to 250,000 clones, approximately 93% of them seen only once. Specimen: peripheral blood, collected 28 days after the second AZD1222 dose. Receptors were obtained from an adult who received the AZD1222 COVID-19 vaccine. The CDR3 runs from the conserved cysteine through the conserved F or W. The D gene is left open where the match is weak. The size entry is marked missing in some rows and otherwise reads once, few, many or a size class.

clone size	J gene	V gene	D gene	CDR3 DNA	CDR3 protein
once	TRBJ2-5	TRBV19	.	TGTGCCTCGGGCGGGGAGGGGGGGGAGACCCAGTACTTC	CASGGEGGETQYF
.	TRBJ2-2	TRBV3-1/TRBV3-2	.	TGTGCCAGCAGCCAAGGATTTTCGGGCGGGGAGCTGTTTTTT	CASSQGFSGGELFF
.	TRBJ2-7	TRBV11-2	TRBD1	TGTGCCAGCAGCCTTCAGATGGGGACAGGGGCATCCGAGCAGTACTTC	CASSLQMGTGASEQYF
.	TRBJ1-1	TRBV4-1	.	TGCGCCAGCAGCCAAGATTGGGGGGACCACACTGAAGCTTTCTTT	CASSQDWGDHTEAFF
.	TRBJ1-6	TRBV11-2	.	TGTGCCAGCAGCTCCCTCCTCGCGGGGTATAATTCACCCCTCCACTTT	CASSSLLAGYNSPLHF
.	TRBJ2-7	TRBV5-4	.	TGTGCCAGCAGCTCCGACCCGCCCCTTACTAGAGGGGAGCAGTACTTC	CASSSDPPLTRGEQYF
.	TRBJ1-2	TRBV5-6	.	TGTGCCAGCAGCTTGCCAGGGACCAACTATGGCTACACCTTC	CASSLPGTNYGYTF
.	TRBJ2-1	TRBV5-4	TRBD2	TGTGCCAGCAGCGGGCTAGCGGGAGGAGGGAGGAAAAACAATGAGCAGTTCTTC	CASSGLAGGGRKNNEQFF
.	TRBJ2-1	TRBV5-1	.	TGCGCCAGCAGCTTTAGCGGCGTTGAGCAGTTCTTC	CASSFSGVEQFF
.	TRBJ1-1	TRBV19	TRBD1	TGTGCCAGTATTCTTTCGGGACAGGGAGGTACTGAAGCTTTCTTT	CASILSGQGGTEAFF
once	TRBJ2-7	TRBV2	.	TGTGCCAGCACCGGGGGGCGGACAAGCTACGAGCAGTACTTC	CASTGGRTSYEQYF
.	TRBJ1-2	TRBV27	TRBD1	TGTGCCAGCAGTTCCGGACAGGGCCTCGGCTACACCTTC	CASSSGQGLGYTF
.	TRBJ1-4	TRBV3-1/TRBV3-2	.	TGTGCCAGCAGCCAAGGGGATGGTCGGTTATATGAAAAACTGTTTTTT	CASSQGDGRLYEKLFF
.	TRBJ2-1	TRBV3-1/TRBV3-2	TRBD2	TGTGCCAGCAGCCCCCGGGGGGTCAATGAGCAGTTCTTC	CASSPRGVNEQFF
.	TRBJ2-2	TRBV11-2	TRBD2	TGTGCCAGCAACCGCGGGAGCCGAAACACCGGGGAGCTGTTTTTT	CASNRGSRNTGELFF
once	TRBJ2-3	TRBV7-8	.	TGTGCCAGCAGCTCCGACGCGGGGTTACCACACACAGATACGCAGTATTTT	CASSSDAGLPHTDTQYF
.	TRBJ1-5	TRBV28	TRBD1	TGTGCCAGCAGTTTCCTAAAGGGACAGTCGGTAGAGCCCCAGCATTTT	CASSFLKGQSVEPQHF
.	TRBJ2-1	TRBV3-1/TRBV3-2	TRBD2	TGTGCCAGCAGCCAAGAGGCGACTAGCGGAAACAATGAGCAGTTCTTC	CASSQEATSGNNEQFF
.	TRBJ2-7	TRBV4-1	TRBD2	TGCGCCAGCAGCCAAGGGCTAGCGGGAGGGTACGAGCAGTACTTC	CASSQGLAGGYEQYF
.	TRBJ1-5	TRBV6-6	TRBD1	TGTGCCAGCAGTCGAGGACAGGGGGTCAATCAGCCCCAGCATTTT	CASSRGQGVNQPQHF
.	TRBJ2-7	TRBV27	.	TGTGCCAGCACCCTTGGCCCCGGCCCGATCTACGAGCAGTACTTC	CASTLGPGPIYEQYF
.	TRBJ2-1	TRBV11-2	TRBD2	TGTGCCAGCGAAAGCGGGAGGCATACTGGCAATGAGCAGTTCTTC	CASESGRHTGNEQFF
once	TRBJ1-4	TRBV29-1	.	TGCAGCGTTTCATGGGCAACTAATGAAAAACTGTTTTTT	CSVSWATNEKLFF
.	TRBJ1-1	TRBV18	.	TGTGCCAGCTCACCGTCGGGGACGGGGGAGAACACTGAAGCTTTCTTT	CASSPSGTGENTEAFF
.	TRBJ2-7	TRBV18	.	TGTGCCAGCTCACCACCTTCGGCCACAGAGCAGTACTTC	CASSPPSATEQYF
few	TRBJ1-5	TRBV29-1	.	TGCAGCGCTCTGGAAGCGCTCAATCAGCCCCAGCATTTT	CSALEALNQPQHF
.	TRBJ2-1	TRBV18	.	TGTGCCAGCTCACTCACGAATAACAATGAGCAGTTCTTC	CASSLTNNNEQFF
.	TRBJ2-1	TRBV19	.	TGTGCCAGTAGGGTAGCGTCCCCCTACAATGAGCAGTTCTTC	CASRVASPYNEQFF
.	TRBJ2-7	TRBV3-1/TRBV3-2	.	TGTGCCAGCAGCCAAAGGGACATCTACGAGCAGTACTTC	CASSQRDIYEQYF
once	TRBJ2-1	TRBV10-2	TRBD2	TGCGCCAGCAGTGAAAAGGGGCTAGCGGGACAGCAGTTCTTC	CASSEKGLAGQQFF
.	TRBJ1-4	TRBV28	.	TGTGCCAGCAATATGAAGATTGGAAATGAAAAACTGTTTTTT	CASNMKIGNEKLFF
.	TRBJ1-6	TRBV7-3	TRBD1	TGTGCCAGCAGCGCGACAGGGTCTAATTCACCCCTCCACTTT	CASSATGSNSPLHF
.	TRBJ2-7	TRBV11-2	.	TGTGCCAGCAGCTTCTGGACCGGTAGCTCCTACGAGCAGTACTTC	CASSFWTGSSYEQYF
.	TRBJ2-7	TRBV30	.	TGTGCCTGGAGTGATCTGGGGAGACCCTACGAGCAGTACTTC	CAWSDLGRPYEQYF
once	TRBJ2-2	TRBV7-9	.	TGTGCCAGCACCGTCACCGGGGAGCTGTTTTTT	CASTVTGELFF
.	TRBJ2-7	TRBV20-1	.	TGCAGTGCTAGTTTCCTAGGTATTGTAAACGAGCAGTACTTC	CSASFLGIVNEQYF
.	TRBJ1-2	TRBV28	.	TGTGCCAGCAGTTTATCTCTTTGGGGGGGGAATGGATACGGCTACACCTTC	CASSLSLWGGNGYGYTF
.	TRBJ1-2	TRBV5-1	.	TGCGCCAGCAGCTTAGGGGGGTCCAATGGCTACACCTTC	CASSLGGSNGYTF
.	TRBJ2-7	TRBV15	.	TGTGCCACCAGCAGAGATCGTCTGGGCTGGGGCGAGCAGTACTTC	CATSRDRLGWGEQYF
.	TRBJ1-1	TRBV11-2	TRBD1	TGTGCCAGCAGCGCCCGACAGGGGGGGGGCACTGAAGCTTTCTTT	CASSARQGGGTEAFF
once	TRBJ1-4	TRBV6-5	.	TGTGCCAGCAGTCCCTTAACGACTAATGAAAAACTGTTTTTT	CASSPLTTNEKLFF
.	TRBJ2-2	TRBV4-3	.	TGCGCCAGCAGCCAAGATAGGACCGGGGAGCTGTTTTTT	CASSQDRTGELFF
.	TRBJ2-1	TRBV28	TRBD2	TGTGCCAGCAGTTACCCGGGACTAGCCGACTCCTACAATGAGCAGTTCTTC	CASSYPGLADSYNEQFF
.	TRBJ2-1	TRBV10-3	.	TGTGCCATCAGTGAAAGACTAAACAATGAGCAGTTCTTC	CAISERLNNEQFF
once	TRBJ2-3	TRBV19	TRBD2	TGTGCCAGTAGAAGGGGAGGGAATATCGGCACAGATACGCAGTATTTT	CASRRGGNIGTDTQYF
.	TRBJ2-2	TRBV19	.	TGTGCCAGTAGTATTCCCGGGGGCTTCGGGGAGCTGTTTTTT	CASSIPGGFGELFF
.	TRBJ2-5	TRBV2	.	TGTGCCAGCAGTGCAGGGAGAGGGGAGACCCAGTACTTC	CASSAGRGETQYF
.	TRBJ2-7	TRBV11-2	TRBD2	TGTGCCAGCAGCCCACTAGCGGGAGGTACCGAGCAGTACTTC	CASSPLAGGTEQYF